One sample yielded the 28 T cell receptor beta chains listed below, sequenced in a study of radiation and T cells in renal cell carcinoma. Time point meaning: baseline pretreatment blood. Treatment meaning: 15 Gy SBRT to primary tumor, nephrectomy 4 weeks later. Clones were sequenced by immunoSEQ multiplex PCR, and TCRdb holds only the in-frame ones, with some missing. This table holds about 49,000 clones, approximately 80% found once. The sample here was blood, taken from a patient whose treatment included radiotherapy and nephrectomy. These receptors originate from a woman in her seventies with renal cell carcinoma.

This chain uses TRBV5-8 with TRBJ2-3; no clear D gene. CDR1 and CDR2 from the germline V gene are SGHTS and YDEGEE. Between the trimmed V and J ends, which lost 2 bases and 6 bases, there was a span of 4 bases. This CDR3 is 11 amino acids long. This CDR3 reads CASSFPDTQYF. The CDR3, as DNA: TGTGCCAGCAGCTTCCCCGATACGCAGTATTTT. Together with reference TRBV5-8 and TRBJ2-3, the CDR3 gives the full variable domain: EAGVTQSPTHLIKTRGQQATLRCSPISGHTSVYWYQQALGLGLQFLLWYDEGEERNRGNFPPRFSGRQFPNYSSELNVNALELEDSALYLCASSFPDTQYFGPGTRLTVL.

The chain couples TRBV7-9 to TRBJ2-7; 9 bases align to TRBD2. Germline CDR1 SEHNR, CDR2 FQNEAQ (reference sequence). The CDR3 is 16 amino acids. Unmatched junction bases numbered 12, after V lost 6 bases and J lost 3 bases. The CDR3 DNA sequence: TGTGCCAGCAGGGCCTCTAGAGCGGGAGGATACTACGAGCAGTACTTC. Protein: CASRASRAGGYYEQYF.

The chain joins TRBV30 to TRBJ1-5; the D gene is possibly TRBD1 (5 bases). With 8 bases removed from V and 2 bases from J, the gap between germline ends came to 13 bases. Per the germline V gene, CDR1 is GTSNPN and CDR2 is SVGIG (reference sequence). The CDR3 consists of 13 residues. CDR3 coding DNA: TGTGCCGGGGCCGATAAGGGCAATCAGCCCCAGCATTTT. Translated, it gives CAGADKGNQPQHF.

The rearrangement links TRBV27 to TRBJ2-3; tentative D call: TRBD2 (5 bases). Germline-derived CDR1 and CDR2 are MNHEY and SMNVEV (reference sequence). The CDR3 has 15 amino acids. Trimming removed 6 bases at V and 1 base at J, with 14 bases between. The DNA for the CDR3 is TGTGCCAGCAGGCCGCCTGACTATGGCACAGATACGCAGTATTTT. This encodes CASRPPDYGTDTQYF.

The chain joins TRBV7-9 to TRBJ2-7; no definite D call. The CDR3 consists of 14 residues. V lost 4 bases to trimming and J lost 4 bases, with 14 bases between them. Per the germline V gene, CDR1 is SEHNR and CDR2 is FQNEAQ (reference sequence). In DNA form, the CDR3 reads TGTGCCAGCAGCTCGCAAAATTCACGATACGAGCAGTACTTC. This sequence encodes CASSSQNSRYEQYF.

The chain has TRBV28 and TRBJ2-7; D ambiguous. This CDR3 comprises 13 residues. Looked up from germline, CDR1 is MDHEN and CDR2 is SYDVKM. Trimming pared 4 bases from V and 2 bases from J, leaving 9 bases between. CDR3 region: CASSSSGPYEQYF. As DNA, the CDR3 is TGTGCCAGCAGTTCCTCGGGCCCCTACGAGCAGTACTTC.

This clone turned up a few times. V gene TRBV6-5 combines with J gene TRBJ1-6, with D hard to call. The V gene lost 0 bases and the J gene lost 5 bases, with 11 bases spanning the gap. The CDR3 is 16 amino acids. Germline V gene sequence: CDR1 MNHEY, CDR2 SVGAGI. CDR3: CASSYSGGAHNSPLHF. The CDR3 coding sequence is TGTGCCAGCAGTTACTCAGGAGGAGCCCATAATTCACCCCTCCACTTT.

The genes are TRBV19 and TRBJ2-7; a possible D gene is TRBD1 (6 bases). V shed 8 bases and J shed 3 bases, with 8 bases lying between them. Germline CDR1 and CDR2: LNHDA and SQIVND (reference sequence). CDR3 length: 11 amino acids. Written as DNA, the CDR3 is TGTGCCAGTGGGACACTCTACGAGCAGTACTTC. Its protein product is CASGTLYEQYF.

The rearrangement uses TRBV5-1 and TRBJ2-1, with 8 bases aligning to TRBD2. Germline CDR1 reads SGHRS; CDR2 reads YFSETQ. The CDR3 has 16 residues. V lost 0 bases to trimming and J lost 8 bases; unmatched junction nucleotides: 10. CDR3 nucleotides: TGCGCCAGCAGCTTGGGGACTAGCCGCCCCATCGATGAGCAGTTCTTC. This translates into CASSLGTSRPIDEQFF.

This chain connects TRBV27 to TRBJ2-7, with D perhaps matching TRBD1 or TRBD2 (5 bases each). The CDR3 covers 13 residues. V lost 4 bases and J lost 2, with 9 bases in between. In germline, CDR1 is MNHEY, CDR2 SMNVEV (reference sequence). CDR3 DNA sequence: TGTGCCAGCAGTTCCCGGGGCGCCTACGAGCAGTACTTC. This sequence encodes CASSSRGAYEQYF.

V gene TRBV7-2 combines with J gene TRBJ2-2, with D hard to call. The CDR3 covers 15 residues. Germline lookup yields CDR1 SGHTA and CDR2 FQGNSA. The V end lost 4 bases, the J end lost 1 base, and 10 bases lay between the germline ends. DNA of the CDR3: TGTGCCAGCAGCTCTAGGACCGTGAACACCGGGGAGCTGTTTTTT. Translation gives CASSSRTVNTGELFF.

The genes are TRBV5-4 and TRBJ2-6, with D perhaps TRBD1 (6 bases). Trimming removed 2 bases at V and 0 bases at J, with 12 bases between. This CDR3 is 17 amino acids long. The germline V gene has CDR1 SGHNT and CDR2 YYREEE (reference sequence). The CDR3 sequence is CASSLGGRISGANVLTF. Here the CDR3 DNA reads TGTGCCAGCAGCTTAGGGGGACGGATCTCTGGGGCCAACGTCCTGACTTTC. Supplemented by reference TRBV5-4 and TRBJ2-6, the full variable domain reads ETGVTQSPTHLIKTRGQQVTLRCSSQSGHNTVSWYQQALGQGPQFIFQYYREEENGRGNFPPRFSGLQFPNYSSELNVNALELDDSALYLCASSLGGRISGANVLTFGAGSRLTVL.

The chain has TRBV2 and TRBJ1-4, with a weak D call TRBD1 (5 bases). The V gene lost 6 bases and the J gene lost 8 bases, with 16 bases spanning the gap. This CDR3 contains 14 residues. Germline lookup yields CDR1 SNHLY and CDR2 FYNNEI. DNA of the CDR3: TGTGCCAGCAGCAGGGATAGCGGAGCAGAAAAACTGTTTTTT. Translation: CASSRDSGAEKLFF.

In nucleotides, the CDR3 is TGTGCCAGCAGCTCCCCCGGGGCGGTATACAATGAGCAGTTCTTC. It codes for CASSSPGAVYNEQFF. V usage is TRBV5-6 and J usage is TRBJ2-1; the D gene could be TRBD1 or TRBD2 (5 bases each). Trimming pared 3 bases from V and 4 bases from J, leaving 14 bases between. Per germline, CDR1 SGHDT and CDR2 YYEEEE. CDR3 length: 15 amino acids.

This clone appeared a single time. The chain carries TRBV29-1 and TRBJ2-7, with D maybe TRBD1 (5 bases). Trimming cost V 5 bases and J 1 base, with 12 bases left between them. Germline V gene data show CDR1 as SQVTM and CDR2 as ANQGSEA. The CDR3 runs to 13 residues. As DNA, the CDR3 is TGCAGCGTTAAGACAGCCTCATCCTACGAGCAGTACTTC. Residues: CSVKTASSYEQYF.

This clone was seen a few times. The chain recombines TRBV5-1 with TRBJ2-2; possibly TRBD2 for D (5 bases). The CDR3 has 13 amino acids. With 4 bases removed from V and 3 bases from J, the gap between germline ends came to 7 bases. Germline-derived CDR1 and CDR2 are SGHRS and YFSETQ. The CDR3 nucleotides read TGCGCCAGCAGCAAGGACTACACCGGGGAGCTGTTTTTT. It yields the protein CASSKDYTGELFF.

The V and J genes are TRBV5-1 and TRBJ2-2; the match to TRBD2 covers 14 bases. V shed 4 bases and J 2 bases; nucleotides not matched to a gene: 7. The length of the CDR3 is 18 residues. Per the germline V gene, CDR1 is SGHRS and CDR2 is YFSETQ. CDR3 nucleotides: TGCGCCAGCAGCCCCGGGACTAGCGGGGGCCTTAACACCGGGGAGCTGTTTTTT. Translated, it gives CASSPGTSGGLNTGELFF.

This clone occurred a few times. The rearrangement links TRBV6-6 to TRBJ2-3, with D unresolved. The CDR3 is made up of 11 amino acids. Per the germline V gene, CDR1 is MNHNY and CDR2 is SVGAGI (reference sequence). Trimming stripped 6 bases from V and 4 bases from J, with 5 bases between. CDR3 coding DNA: TGTGCCAGCAGATTTTCAGATACGCAGTATTTT. It is translated as CASRFSDTQYF.

The chain uses TRBV29-1 and TRBJ2-5; 9 nucleotides align to TRBD1. The end of the DNA fits TRBJ2-7 better, so the J call may be wrong. The CDR3 is made up of 13 amino acids. CDR1 is SQVTM, CDR2 ANQGSEA, per germline. The CDR3 loop is CSVSRGQGYEQYF. DNA of the CDR3: TGCAGCGTTAGCCGGGGACAGGGCTACGAGCAGTACTTC.

The J gene is TRBJ1-1, the V gene TRBV19; weak D call: TRBD1 (5 bases). Germline V lookup: CDR1 LNHDA, CDR2 SQIVND (reference sequence). Trimming removed 3 bases from V and 6 bases from J, with 11 bases in between. The length of the CDR3 is 13 residues. The CDR3 sequence: CASSIVRDSEAFF. The CDR3 region has the DNA TGTGCCAGTAGTATCGTGAGGGACTCTGAAGCTTTCTTT.

The V and J genes are TRBV4-1 and TRBJ1-4; perhaps TRBD1 as D (6 bases). Germline CDR1 is MGHRA and CDR2 is YSYEKL. V was trimmed by 1 base and J by 5 bases, leaving 11 bases between them. The CDR3 runs 15 residues. The CDR3: CASSQGNRANEKLFF. The CDR3, as DNA: TGCGCCAGCAGCCAAGGGAACAGGGCAAATGAAAAACTGTTTTTT.

The V and J genes are TRBV5-4 and TRBJ2-1; possible D gene TRBD2, 6 bases. Trimming took off 3 bases at V and 6 bases at J, with 16 bases between the two ends. This CDR3 is built from 15 residues. In germline, CDR1 is SGHNT, CDR2 YYREEE (reference sequence). The chain's CDR3 is CASSSYWDLANEQFF. The CDR3 nucleotides read TGTGCCAGCAGCTCGTACTGGGACTTAGCCAATGAGCAGTTCTTC.

The CDR3 region is CASSLAGRHTDTQYF. The CDR3 nucleotides read TGTGCCAGCAGCTTAGCTGGGAGACACACAGATACGCAGTATTTT. The V gene is TRBV7-2, the J gene TRBJ2-3; maybe TRBD2 (5 bases). From germline, CDR1 is SGHTA and CDR2 FQGNSA. The CDR3 is made up of 15 amino acids. Trimming removed 0 bases from V and 2 bases from J, with 9 bases in between.

The chain employs TRBV18 and TRBJ1-5; unclear D gene. The CDR3 is 16 residues long. Trimming took 2 bases from V and 2 from J, leaving 13 bases between them. Germline loops: CDR1 KGHSH, CDR2 LQKENI. In DNA, the CDR3 is TGTGCCAGCTCACCAAACCCCGTGGTAGGCAATCAGCCCCAGCATTTT. This encodes CASSPNPVVGNQPQHF.

The chain carries TRBV29-1 and TRBJ1-2, with D possibly being TRBD1 (5 bases). This CDR3 comprises 13 residues. V shed 7 bases and J shed 4 bases, with 16 bases lying between them. Germline lookup yields CDR1 SQVTM and CDR2 ANQGSEA. CDR3 in amino acids: CSASAGGAYGYTF. The CDR3 DNA sequence: TGCAGCGCTTCGGCAGGTGGGGCCTATGGCTACACCTTC. The full variable domain, with the rest looked up from reference TRBV29-1 and TRBJ1-2, is SAVISQKPSRDICQRGTSLTIQCQVDSQVTMMFWYRQQPGQSLTLIATANQGSEATYESGFVIDKFPISRPNLTFSTLTVSNMSPEDSSIYLCSASAGGAYGYTFGSGTRLTVV.

The rearrangement joins TRBV5-1 to TRBJ1-2; 8 bases are a match to TRBD1. In germline, CDR1 is SGHRS, CDR2 YFSETQ. V lost 4 bases, J lost 6 bases, and 8 bases stayed unmatched. The CDR3 has 14 residues. The CDR3 loop is CASSPGQGFNGYTF. In DNA, the CDR3 is TGCGCCAGCAGCCCAGGACAGGGCTTCAATGGCTACACCTTC.

The chain employs TRBV5-1 and TRBJ2-7; D is possibly TRBD1 (6 bases). The CDR3 totals 12 residues. Trimming shortened V by 3 bases and J by 4 bases, and 8 bases separated the two germline ends. The germline V gene encodes CDR1 SGHRS and CDR2 YFSETQ. In DNA, the CDR3 is TGCGCCAGCAGCTATGGACAGTACGAGCAGTACTTC. Encoded protein: CASSYGQYEQYF.

This clone occurred a few times. J is TRBJ1-1 and V is TRBV11-2; 7 bases agree with TRBD1. V dropped 2 bases and J dropped 5; count of bases not matched to a gene: 11. The CDR3 extends over 16 amino acids. CDR1 and CDR2 from the germline V gene are SGHAT and FQNNGV. The CDR3 DNA reads TGTGCCAGCAGCTTACGCCAGGGGGAGGTGAGGACTGAAGCTTTCTTT. Protein product: CASSLRQGEVRTEAFF. The whole variable domain, filled in from reference TRBV11-2 and TRBJ1-1, reads EAGVAQSPRYKIIEKRQSVAFWCNPISGHATLYWYQQILGQGPKLLIQFQNNGVVDDSQLPKDRFSAERLKGVDSTLKIQPAKLEDSAVYLCASSLRQGEVRTEAFFGQGTRLTVV.